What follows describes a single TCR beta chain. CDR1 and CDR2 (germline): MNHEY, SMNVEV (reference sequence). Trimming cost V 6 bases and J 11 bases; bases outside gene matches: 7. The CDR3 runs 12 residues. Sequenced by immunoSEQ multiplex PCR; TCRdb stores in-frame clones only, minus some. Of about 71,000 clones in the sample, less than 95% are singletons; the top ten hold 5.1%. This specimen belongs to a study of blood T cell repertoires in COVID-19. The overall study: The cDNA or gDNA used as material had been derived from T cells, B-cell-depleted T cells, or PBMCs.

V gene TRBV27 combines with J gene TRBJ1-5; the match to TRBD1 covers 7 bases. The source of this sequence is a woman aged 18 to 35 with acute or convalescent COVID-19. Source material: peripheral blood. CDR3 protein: CASRVAGGAQHF. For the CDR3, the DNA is TGTGCCAGCAGAGTTGCAGGGGGAGCCCAGCATTTT.